A selection of T cell receptor beta chains follows, all from one sample in a study of cytotoxic CD8 clonotypes in ibrutinib-treated CLL. Here immunoSEQ multiplex PCR was the method, and the copy in TCRdb shows in-frame clones only, minus some. The data contain some 150,000 clones, approximately 80% of them seen just once; the ten biggest clones take up 4.5% to 6.5%. Sequenced here: PBMCs, sampled after 24 months of ibrutinib treatment. These receptors were collected from a human donor with chronic lymphocytic leukemia. The conserved cysteine and the conserved F or W are not part of the CDR3 here. Each record gives: J gene, clone size, CDR3 length, V gene, D gene, CDR3 protein. D genes are given only for firm matches. Some rows have no size entry. The others give once, few or many, or a class for an expanded clone.

TRBJ2-5 | few | 14 | TRBV25-1 | TRBD1 | ASSPGQGASRETQY
TRBJ1-1 | NA | 12 | TRBV7-6 | NA | ASSQPKRGTEAF
TRBJ2-7 | NA | 13 | TRBV6-5 | NA | ASSPAGQAFGEQY
TRBJ2-7 | NA | 12 | TRBV4-3 | NA | ASSITSESYEQY
TRBJ1-3 | NA | 11 | TRBV7-9 | NA | ASSLFAGNTIY
TRBJ2-1 | NA | 12 | TRBV5-6 | TRBD2 | ASSGTSDYNEQF
TRBJ1-4 | NA | 13 | TRBV5-1 | NA | ASSPGRGPNEKLF
TRBJ2-2 | NA | 13 | TRBV28 | NA | ASSLVDRHTGELF
TRBJ2-7 | NA | 9 | TRBV6-1 | NA | ASTSDYEQY
TRBJ1-1 | few | 12 | TRBV6-1 | NA | ASSEDGGWAEAF
TRBJ2-7 | NA | 12 | TRBV6-5 | NA | ASSYGGRDYEQY
TRBJ1-3 | NA | 13 | TRBV5-6 | NA | ASSFGSGAGNTIY
TRBJ2-7 | NA | 11 | TRBV14 | TRBD1 | ASSQGTGYEQY
TRBJ2-7 | NA | 12 | TRBV18 | NA | ASSPPGGGYEQY
TRBJ2-2 | NA | 13 | TRBV4-3 | NA | ASSQEWGATGELF
TRBJ1-5 | NA | 13 | TRBV7-2 | NA | ASSLTTGSPQPQH
TRBJ1-5 | NA | 12 | TRBV27 | NA | ASSFQGFSQPQH
TRBJ2-2 | NA | 11 | TRBV21-1 | NA | ASSKARHGELF
TRBJ2-3 | NA | 13 | TRBV27 | NA | ATRTWYRGTDTQY
TRBJ1-5 | NA | 14 | TRBV27 | NA | ASSLRPPWGNQPQH
TRBJ1-4 | NA | 10 | TRBV5-1 | NA | ASKGNNEKLF
TRBJ2-5 | NA | 13 | TRBV27 | NA | ASRPGLGSQETQY
TRBJ2-3 | few | 13 | TRBV7-3 | TRBD1 | ASSLNPGDRGTQY
TRBJ2-3 | NA | 13 | TRBV5-1 | TRBD1 | ASSKGGQGADTQY
TRBJ1-5 | NA | 11 | TRBV30 | NA | AWRVTQGGPQH
TRBJ2-3 | once | 13 | TRBV19 | TRBD1 | ASSMDRGRGDTQY